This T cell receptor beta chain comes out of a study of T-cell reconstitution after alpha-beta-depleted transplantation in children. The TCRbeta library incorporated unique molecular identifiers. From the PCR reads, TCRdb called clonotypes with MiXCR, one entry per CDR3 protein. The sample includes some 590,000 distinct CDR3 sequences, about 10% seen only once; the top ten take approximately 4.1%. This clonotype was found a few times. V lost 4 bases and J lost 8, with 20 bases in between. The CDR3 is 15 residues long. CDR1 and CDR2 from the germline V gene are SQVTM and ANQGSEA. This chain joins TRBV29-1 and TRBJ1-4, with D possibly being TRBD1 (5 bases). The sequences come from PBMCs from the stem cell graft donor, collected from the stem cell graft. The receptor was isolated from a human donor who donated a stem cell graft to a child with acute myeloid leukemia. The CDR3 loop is CSVAPTRGREEKLFF. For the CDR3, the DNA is TGCAGCGTTGCCCCTACGCGGGGACGGGAAGAAAAACTGTTTTTT.